These 30 T cell receptor beta chains were sequenced from one sample in a study of graft-versus-host responses after intestinal transplantation (dated by TCRdb to 2020 to 2022). Receptor libraries were prepared by the immunoSEQ multiplex PCR assay. In its TCRdb copy, this immuneACCESS table keeps in-frame sequences only and misses some clones. Where compared with another copy, unresolved V genes explain less than half of these, and the others have no known cause. This sample lists around 10,000 clones; approximately 31% were detected once. About 1.9% of the sample is taken by the ten largest. The meaning of the sample's time point label: cells obtained before transplantation from donor or recipient. Specimen: alloreactive CD4+ T cells from a mixed lymphocyte reaction culture, collected before transplantation. The cell subset or site label for this specimen denotes: CFSE-low proliferating T cells sorted from roughly six-day pre-transplant mixed lymphocyte reaction (GvH or HvG direction). The receptors derive from a human patient who was an organ donor for intestinal transplantation.

This clone is categorized as medium-sized (0.01 to 0.1%). This chain joins TRBV4-3 and TRBJ1-1; D not certain. The CDR3 has 14 amino acids. V was clipped by 4 bases and J by 6 bases, with 15 bases between them. Germline assignment: CDR1 LGHNA and CDR2 YSLEER. CDR3 in DNA: TGCGCCAGCAGCCGGCAATCGGGGATGGCTGAAGCTTTCTTT. This codes for CASSRQSGMAEAFF.

This chain connects TRBV6-5 to TRBJ1-1; TRBD1 agrees at 9 bases. With 6 bases clipped from V and 6 bases from J, the junction kept 8 bases outside the gene matches. The CDR3 has 14 residues. Looked up from germline, CDR1 is MNHEY and CDR2 is SVGAGI. CDR3 in DNA: TGTGCCAGCAGGGAGGACAGGGGACGGTCTGAAGCTTTCTTT. It codes for CASREDRGRSEAFF.

This clone has more than one count but fewer than ten. This chain joins TRBV18 and TRBJ1-1; D is undetermined. The V end was cut by 2 bases, the J end by 1 base, with 5 bases between. Germline CDR1 and CDR2: KGHSH and LQKENI. The CDR3 covers 13 residues. The CDR3 sequence: CASSPSSNTEAFF. The CDR3 DNA reads as TGTGCCAGCTCACCATCTTCGAACACTGAAGCTTTCTTT.

The J gene is TRBJ1-2, the V gene TRBV19; unclear D gene. The CDR3 spans 14 residues. Trimming stripped 3 bases from V and 5 bases from J, with 13 bases between. Looked up from germline, CDR1 is LNHDA and CDR2 is SQIVND (reference sequence). The CDR3 DNA follows: TGTGCCAGTAGTATCGGCGGGGAGGCTTATGGCTACACCTTC. Translating it yields CASSIGGEAYGYTF. Full variable domain (remainder filled in from reference TRBV19 and TRBJ1-2): DGGITQSPKYLFRKEGQNVTLSCEQNLNHDAMYWYRQDPGQGLRLIYYSQIVNDFQKGDIAEGYSVSREKKESFPLTVTSAQKNPTAFYLCASSIGGEAYGYTFGSGTRLTVV.

The chain is built from TRBV7-6 and TRBJ2-1; TRBD2 agrees at 10 bases. Trimming cost V 2 bases and J 9 bases; bases outside gene matches: 4. The length of the CDR3 is 14 residues. CDR1 and CDR2 from the germline V gene are SGHVS and FNYEAQ. CDR3 residues: CASSLSGGASEQFF. The DNA of the CDR3 is TGTGCCAGCAGCTTAAGCGGGGGGGCCAGTGAGCAGTTCTTC.

This clone was seen a handful of times. V and J are TRBV6-1 and TRBJ2-2; 8 bases align to TRBD2. Per germline, CDR1 MNHNS and CDR2 SASEGT. This CDR3 region has 14 residues. With V trimmed by 7 bases and J by 5 bases, 6 bases remained unmatched. Written as DNA, the CDR3 is TGTGCCAGCAATCGGGGGGGAACGACCGGGGAGCTGTTTTTT. This translates into CASNRGGTTGELFF.

The genes are TRBV20-1 and TRBJ1-2, with D hard to call. The V end lost 2 bases, the J end lost 4 bases, and 5 bases lay between the germline ends. The CDR3 totals 11 residues. Per germline, CDR1 DFQATT and CDR2 SNEGSKA (reference sequence). CDR3 nucleotide sequence: TGCAGTGCTAGACCTCCCTATGGCTACACCTTC. Encoded protein: CSARPPYGYTF.

The genes are TRBV6-4 and TRBJ2-6; 7 nucleotides agree with TRBD2. The CDR3 covers 14 residues. The germline gives CDR1 MRHNA, CDR2 SNTAGT. The ends lost 8 bases at V and 4 bases at J; junction bases unmatched: 5. The CDR3 sequence is CASSTSAGANVLTF. The CDR3 nucleotides are TGTGCCAGCTCCACTAGCGCCGGGGCCAACGTCCTGACTTTC.

CDR3 amino acids: CAISVDRGANEKLFF. Written as DNA, the CDR3 is TGTGCCATCAGTGTTGACAGGGGGGCTAATGAAAAACTGTTTTTT. This chain joins TRBV10-3 and TRBJ1-4, with 9 bases identical to TRBD1. Per the germline V gene, CDR1 is ENHRY and CDR2 is SYGVKD. V lost 4 bases and J lost 3; bases outside the gene matches: 3. The CDR3 covers 15 residues.

This sequence joins TRBV5-4 and TRBJ2-5, with D hard to call. Per germline, CDR1 SGHNT and CDR2 YYREEE (reference sequence). This CDR3 region has 13 residues. The V gene lost 0 bases and the J gene lost 1 base, with 4 bases spanning the gap. CDR3 sequence: CASSLGSQETQYF. CDR3 coding DNA: TGTGCCAGCAGCTTGGGCAGCCAAGAGACCCAGTACTTC.

This clone was counted only a few times. The gene calls are TRBV27 and TRBJ2-1; TRBD2 agrees at 14 bases. The CDR3 loop spans 16 amino acids. Germline-derived CDR1 and CDR2 are MNHEY and SMNVEV (reference sequence). V lost 2 bases to trimming and J lost 7 bases; unmatched junction nucleotides: 4. Here the CDR3 reads CASSLLGLAGGNEQFF. DNA for the CDR3: TGTGCCAGCAGTTTACTTGGACTAGCGGGGGGAAATGAGCAGTTCTTC.

In its sample, this clone is medium-sized. This chain joins TRBV19 and TRBJ1-4; D gene uncertain. V gave up 9 bases and J gave up 5 bases, with 22 bases separating them. The germline CDR1 and CDR2 sequences are LNHDA and SQIVND (reference sequence). The length of the CDR3 is 16 residues. This chain's CDR3 is CASYPQGGSFNEKLFF. CDR3 coding DNA: TGTGCCAGCTACCCACAAGGAGGAAGCTTCAATGAAAAACTGTTTTTT.

The rearrangement joins TRBV19 to TRBJ2-1; 8 nucleotides agree with TRBD2. This CDR3 has 14 residues. Germline V gene lookup returns CDR1 LNHDA and CDR2 SQIVND (reference sequence). V shed 5 bases, J shed 3 bases, and the junction held 3 bases outside the gene matches. The CDR3 nucleotides read TGTGCCAGTAGTCCCGGGACTAGCTACAATGAGCAGTTCTTC. Amino acids: CASSPGTSYNEQFF.

This rearrangement joins TRBV19 to TRBJ1-1; D uncertain. The ends were cut back, 5 bases at V and 1 base at J, with 14 bases in the middle. This CDR3 comprises 15 residues. CDR1 is LNHDA, CDR2 SQIVND, per germline (reference sequence). Here the CDR3 reads CASSPRHSSNTEAFF. In DNA, the CDR3 is TGTGCCAGTAGTCCCCGACACTCATCGAACACTGAAGCTTTCTTT.

This clone is medium-sized within its sample. The chain has TRBV28 and TRBJ1-5; 8 bases are shared with TRBD1. V lost 10 bases, J lost 6 bases, and 14 bases stayed unmatched. CDR1 is MDHEN and CDR2 is SYDVKM in the germline V gene. CDR3 length equals 15 residues. As DNA, the CDR3 is TGTGCCATCACTACTGGACAGGGAGTGTCTCAGCCCCAGCATTTT. Protein sequence: CAITTGQGVSQPQHF.

This clone was detected only a few times. The chain joins TRBV5-1 to TRBJ2-7; D is possibly TRBD1 (6 bases). The CDR3 covers 14 residues. Germline CDR1 SGHRS, CDR2 YFSETQ. V was cut by 2 bases and J by 3 bases, with 12 bases left in between. Here the CDR3 DNA reads TGCGCCAGCAGCTTTCTCGGGACAATCTACGAGCAGTACTTC. Amino acid sequence: CASSFLGTIYEQYF.

The chain carries TRBV6-5 and TRBJ2-3; tentatively, D is TRBD2 (6 bases). V was pared by 6 bases and J by 10 bases, with 14 bases between. This CDR3 has 12 residues. Per the germline V gene, CDR1 is MNHEY and CDR2 is SVGAGI. CDR3 sequence: CASRGTVLAQYF. The CDR3 coding sequence is TGTGCCAGCAGGGGGACTGTTCTTGCGCAGTATTTT.

The J gene is TRBJ1-2, the V gene TRBV4-1; 11 positions match TRBD1. V was clipped by 4 bases and J by 7 bases; unmatched bases: 8. The CDR3 is 15 residues long. Per germline, CDR1 MGHRA and CDR2 YSYEKL. The DNA for the CDR3 is TGCGCCAGCAGCCTCCTGGGACAGGGGGTGGGTGGCTACACCTTC. This translates into CASSLLGQGVGGYTF.

The chain uses TRBV5-5 and TRBJ1-3; 7 bases line up with TRBD1. Germline loops: CDR1 SGHKS, CDR2 YYEKEE (reference sequence). CDR3 length: 17 amino acids. The V and J ends lost 1 base and 0 bases, in that order; junction bases with no gene match: 7. CDR3 loop: CASSLPTGIYSGNTIYF. The CDR3 DNA follows: TGTGCCAGCAGCTTGCCGACAGGGATATACTCTGGAAACACCATATATTTT. Variable domain in full (rest from reference TRBV5-5 and TRBJ1-3): DAGVTQSPTHLIKTRGQQVTLRCSPISGHKSVSWYQQVLGQGPQFIFQYYEKEERGRGNFPDRFSARQFPNYSSELNVNALLLGDSALYLCASSLPTGIYSGNTIYFGEGSWLTVV.

This clone has just a few counts. The V call is TRBV19, the J call TRBJ1-6, with TRBD1 matching over 10 bases. Germline V CDR1 and CDR2: LNHDA, SQIVND (reference sequence). Trimming took 5 bases from V and 7 from J; bases not matched to a gene: 5. The CDR3 is made up of 15 amino acids. The CDR3 region is CASSVWTGGNSPLHF. Here the CDR3 DNA reads TGTGCCAGTAGTGTCTGGACAGGGGGGAATTCACCCCTCCACTTT.

This clone turned up a few times. The chain combines TRBV20-1 with TRBJ1-1; D possibly corresponds to TRBD1 (6 bases). CDR1 and CDR2 from the germline V gene are DFQATT and SNEGSKA (reference sequence). The CDR3 sequence is 11 residues long. The CDR3: CRGTGSTEAFF. In DNA form, the CDR3 reads TGCAGGGGAACAGGGAGTACTGAAGCTTTCTTT.

The V call is TRBV19, the J call TRBJ2-2, with 9 bases matching TRBD1. CDR3 length: 15 residues. V trimming: 5 bases; J trimming: 4 bases; junction bases outside the gene matches: 5. Per germline, CDR1 LNHDA and CDR2 SQIVND (reference sequence). The CDR3 loop is CASSPLTGGTGELFF. The CDR3 DNA reads as TGTGCCAGTAGTCCTTTGACAGGGGGCACCGGGGAGCTGTTTTTT.

The chain has TRBV5-5 and TRBJ1-2, with 7 positions matching TRBD1. The germline V gene encodes CDR1 SGHKS and CDR2 YYEKEE (reference sequence). With V trimmed by 4 bases and J by 4 bases, 4 bases remained unmatched. This CDR3 spans 13 amino acids. The CDR3 DNA sequence: TGTGCCAGCAGCCCGACAGGGTTCTATGGCTACACCTTC. Protein product: CASSPTGFYGYTF.

V usage is TRBV6-6 and J usage is TRBJ1-2, with 10 bases identical to TRBD1. The length of the CDR3 is 15 residues. Germline V lookup: CDR1 MNHNY, CDR2 SVGAGI (reference sequence). V lost 6 bases to trimming and J lost 4 bases; unmatched junction nucleotides: 8. CDR3 in DNA: TGTGCCAGCAGGCCCCCGGGACAGGGGCCCTATGGCTACACCTTC. The encoded protein is CASRPPGQGPYGYTF.

Relative to its sample, this clone is medium-sized. J is TRBJ2-3 and V is TRBV29-1, with 7 nucleotides matching TRBD2. With V trimmed by 6 bases and J by 8 bases, 11 bases remained unmatched. In germline, CDR1 is SQVTM, CDR2 ANQGSEA. The CDR3 has 13 amino acids. CDR3 DNA sequence: TGCAGCGTCAAAACCGGAGGGGAGGGTACGCAGTATTTT. Residues: CSVKTGGEGTQYF.

This chain uses TRBV10-1 with TRBJ2-7, with a weak D call TRBD2 (6 bases). The CDR3 has 12 amino acids. Germline loops: CDR1 WNHNN, CDR2 SYGVQD (reference sequence). The V and J ends lost 6 bases and 10 bases respectively, with 16 bases between them. CDR3 region: CASRAGTSGQYF. CDR3 in DNA: TGCGCCAGCAGGGCAGGGACTTCGGGTCAGTACTTC.

There are a few counts of this clone. The chain joins TRBV2 to TRBJ1-2, with TRBD1 as a possible D gene (5 bases). The CDR3 is 14 amino acids. Germline V gene lookup returns CDR1 SNHLY and CDR2 FYNNEI. V was pared by 5 bases and J by 8 bases, with 18 bases between. The CDR3 sequence is CASSTQGTGSGYTF. As DNA, the CDR3 is TGTGCCAGCAGTACCCAGGGTACCGGATCGGGCTACACCTTC.

The CDR3 spells CASSQWGAAGGYNEQFF. The CDR3 coding sequence is TGTGCCAGCAGCCAATGGGGCGCAGCGGGGGGGTACAATGAGCAGTTCTTC. The chain couples TRBV4-2 to TRBJ2-1; 10 bases fit TRBD2. Trimming at V came to 2 bases and at J to 4 bases, leaving 8 bases not matched to a gene. Germline V gene lookup returns CDR1 LGHNA and CDR2 YNFKEQ. There are 17 residues in the CDR3.

By proportion, this clone is medium-sized (0.01 to 0.1%). V usage is TRBV10-3 and J usage is TRBJ1-2; 7 bases line up with TRBD1. The V segment lost 7 bases and the J segment 0 bases; nucleotides outside the gene matches: 8. Per the germline V gene, CDR1 is ENHRY and CDR2 is SYGVKD. There are 15 residues in the CDR3. CDR3 nucleotides: TGTGCCATCAAAAAAAGGACAGGACCTAACTATGGCTACACCTTC. Amino acids: CAIKKRTGPNYGYTF.

The chain joins TRBV4-1 to TRBJ2-3; unclear D gene. V lost 0 bases to trimming and J lost 4 bases, with 8 bases between them. Germline values: CDR1 MGHRA, CDR2 YSYEKL. The CDR3 has 14 residues. The CDR3 nucleotides are TGCGCCAGCAGCCAAGAACACACCCCAGATACGCAGTATTTT. It codes for CASSQEHTPDTQYF.